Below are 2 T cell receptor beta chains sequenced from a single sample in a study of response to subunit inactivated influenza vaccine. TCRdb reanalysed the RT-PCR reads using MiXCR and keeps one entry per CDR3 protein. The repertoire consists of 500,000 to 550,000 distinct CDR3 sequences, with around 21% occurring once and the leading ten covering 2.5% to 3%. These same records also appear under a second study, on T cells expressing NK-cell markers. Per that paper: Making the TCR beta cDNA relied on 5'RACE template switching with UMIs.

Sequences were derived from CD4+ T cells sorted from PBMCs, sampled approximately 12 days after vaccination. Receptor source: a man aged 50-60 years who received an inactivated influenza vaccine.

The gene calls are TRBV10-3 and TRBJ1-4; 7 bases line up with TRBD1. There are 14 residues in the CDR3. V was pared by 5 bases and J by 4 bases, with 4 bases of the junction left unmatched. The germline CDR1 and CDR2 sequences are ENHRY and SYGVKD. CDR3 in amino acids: CAISTGQSNEKLFF. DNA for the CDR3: TGTGCCATCAGTACGGGACAGAGTAATGAAAAACTGTTTTTT.

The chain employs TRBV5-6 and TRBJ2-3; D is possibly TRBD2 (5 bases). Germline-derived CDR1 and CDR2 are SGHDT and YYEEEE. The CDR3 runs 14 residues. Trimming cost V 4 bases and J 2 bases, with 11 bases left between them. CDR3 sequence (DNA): TGTGCCAGCAGCATAAAGACTACCACAGATACGCAGTATTTT. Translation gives CASSIKTTTDTQYF.